Below are 16 T cell receptor beta chains sequenced from a single sample in a study of Ad26.COV2.S vaccination and SARS-CoV-2 variants. The treatment: around 19 received Ad26.COV2.S at low or high dose, single or two shots; 5 received placebo; per-sample allocation not given. On day 63 after the first injection, vaccine and placebo recipients gave samples. TCRdb's table, derived via immunoSEQ multiplex PCR, lists solely in-frame clones and lacks some. The repertoire holds over 400,000 clones, with 90% as singletons. Specimen: peripheral blood, collected in a trial of Ad26.COV2.S vaccine versus placebo. These receptors all stem from a person aged 18-65 years who received the Ad26.COV2.S COVID-19 vaccine or a placebo.

This clone was counted once. This chain joins TRBV3-1 (or the pseudogene TRBV3-2) and TRBJ2-5; 8 positions match TRBD1. Germline CDR1 is LGHDT and CDR2 is YNNKEL (reference sequence). V was clipped by 2 bases and J by 4 bases; unmatched bases: 3. The CDR3 contains 14 residues. The CDR3 sequence is CASSQPRGLETQYF. CDR3 nucleotide sequence: TGTGCCAGCAGCCAACCCAGGGGGCTAGAGACCCAGTACTTC.

In its sample, this clone was seen a few times. The V gene is TRBV19, the J gene TRBJ2-1; a weak D match, TRBD1 (5 bases). The V gene lost 3 bases and the J gene lost 7 bases, with 13 bases spanning the gap. This CDR3 contains 14 residues. Germline V lookup: CDR1 LNHDA, CDR2 SQIVND (reference sequence). CDR3 protein: CASSMQGFENEQFF. CDR3 nucleotides: TGTGCCAGTAGTATGCAGGGTTTCGAAAATGAGCAGTTCTTC. Based on the CDR3 plus reference TRBV19 and TRBJ2-1, the full variable domain is DGGITQSPKYLFRKEGQNVTLSCEQNLNHDAMYWYRQDPGQGLRLIYYSQIVNDFQKGDIAEGYSVSREKKESFPLTVTSAQKNPTAFYLCASSMQGFENEQFFGPGTRLTVL.

V usage is TRBV28 and J usage is TRBJ2-7, with 11 bases lining up with TRBD2. After removal of 8 bases from V and 4 bases from J, the junction contained 13 bases not matched to a gene. The CDR3 covers 16 residues. From germline, CDR1 is MDHEN and CDR2 SYDVKM. DNA for the CDR3: TGTGCCAGCGGACCTCGACTAGCGGGATCCCCTTACGAGCAGTACTTC. Translated, it gives CASGPRLAGSPYEQYF.

V usage is TRBV19 and J usage is TRBJ1-2; tentative D call: TRBD1 (5 bases). This CDR3 spans 14 amino acids. Germline V CDR1 and CDR2: LNHDA, SQIVND (reference sequence). Trimming stripped 3 bases from V and 2 bases from J, with 10 bases between. CDR3 nucleotides: TGTGCCAGTAGTATCGCGGGACCGAACTATGGCTACACCTTC. This sequence encodes CASSIAGPNYGYTF.

In the case of this clone: This specimen includes other DNA sequences encoding the same CDR3. The CDR3 reads CASTGDTTNEKLFF. For the CDR3, the DNA is TGTGCCAGTACGGGGGATACAACTAATGAAAAACTGTTTTTT. This chain uses TRBV19 with TRBJ1-4; D is possibly TRBD1 (5 bases). This CDR3 is built from 14 residues. Germline V lookup: CDR1 LNHDA, CDR2 SQIVND (reference sequence). The V end was cut by 7 bases, the J end by 0 bases, with 9 bases between.

This sequence joins TRBV4-1 and TRBJ2-2; tentative D call: TRBD1 (6 bases). From germline, CDR1 is MGHRA and CDR2 YSYEKL. V was pared by 3 bases and J by 6 bases, with 11 bases between. The CDR3 consists of 14 residues. The CDR3 DNA follows: TGCGCCAGCAGCCAGGGTGGACAGTCCGGGGAGCTGTTTTTT. Its translation: CASSQGGQSGELFF.

This chain joins TRBV4-2 and TRBJ2-5; 10 bases are shared with TRBD2. Trimming took 1 base from V and 4 from J; bases not matched to a gene: 3. This CDR3 region has 15 residues. The germline CDR1 and CDR2 sequences are LGHNA and YNFKEQ. For the CDR3, the DNA is TGTGCCAGCAGCCAAGCGGAGCGGGAGGGAGAGACCCAGTACTTC. This codes for CASSQAEREGETQYF.

The rearrangement joins TRBV7-6 to TRBJ1-5; D unclear. V shed 0 bases and J shed 6 bases, with 6 bases lying between them. This CDR3 is built from 13 residues. Germline loops: CDR1 SGHVS, CDR2 FNYEAQ. CDR3 amino acids: CASSLAEVQPQHF. The CDR3, as DNA: TGTGCCAGCAGCTTAGCGGAGGTTCAGCCCCAGCATTTT.

The chain has TRBV4-1 and TRBJ2-2; TRBD2 agrees at 9 bases. The ends lost 3 bases at V and 5 bases at J; junction bases unmatched: 13. This CDR3 is 18 amino acids long. Per the germline V gene, CDR1 is MGHRA and CDR2 is YSYEKL. This chain's CDR3 is CASSHAPGLAGITGELFF. The CDR3, as DNA: TGCGCCAGCAGCCACGCCCCCGGGCTAGCGGGGATAACCGGGGAGCTGTTTTTT.

CDR3 region: CASSQGSFGNTIYF. Written as DNA, the CDR3 is TGTGCCAGCAGTCAAGGTTCGTTTGGAAACACCATATATTTT. This chain links TRBV6-2 or TRBV6-3 with TRBJ1-3; D ambiguous. Trimming took off 5 bases at V and 3 bases at J, with 11 bases between the two ends. CDR1 and CDR2 from the germline V gene are MNHEY and SVGEGT. The CDR3 spans 14 residues.

CDR3 in amino acids: CASSFSNNEQFF. DNA for the CDR3: TGTGCCAGCAGTTTTAGCAACAATGAGCAGTTCTTC. The chain recombines TRBV27 with TRBJ2-1; no reliable D call. The CDR3 is 12 residues long. CDR1 is MNHEY, CDR2 SMNVEV, per germline (reference sequence). V was clipped by 3 bases and J by 5 bases, with 5 bases between them.

The chain is built from TRBV9 and TRBJ2-1; perhaps TRBD2 as D (6 bases). Trimming left V 3 bases short and J 6 bases short, with 19 bases between. Germline V gene sequence: CDR1 SGDLS, CDR2 YYNGEE. This CDR3 has 16 amino acids. The CDR3 is CASSGRLSGGSNEQFF. The CDR3 DNA is TGTGCCAGCAGCGGCCGTCTGAGTGGGGGGAGCAATGAGCAGTTCTTC. Full variable domain (rest looked up from reference TRBV9 and TRBJ2-1): DSGVTQTPKHLITATGQRVTLRCSPRSGDLSVYWYQQSLDQGLQFLIQYYNGEERAKGNILERFSAQQFPDLHSELNLSSLELGDSALYFCASSGRLSGGSNEQFFGPGTRLTVL.

The gene calls are TRBV2 and TRBJ2-7; 10 bases are a match to TRBD1. The V gene end was trimmed by 9 bases and the J gene end by 2 bases; junction bases not matched to a gene: 7. Germline CDR1 is SNHLY and CDR2 is FYNNEI. This CDR3 is built from 14 residues. Written as DNA, the CDR3 is TGTGCCAGGGACAATGGACAGGGGGCCTACGAGCAGTACTTC. This gives the protein CARDNGQGAYEQYF.

This chain links TRBV25-1 with TRBJ1-4; 9 bases line up with TRBD1. The CDR3 is 16 amino acids. V was clipped by 8 bases and J by 4 bases; unmatched bases: 11. Germline V CDR1 and CDR2: MGHDK, SYGVNS. The CDR3 nucleotides are TGTGCCAGCGATCCGGGACAGGGTCCTTATAATGAAAAACTGTTTTTT. This codes for CASDPGQGPYNEKLFF.

The chain has TRBV18 and TRBJ2-1; 9 bases map to TRBD2. Germline trimming cut 3 bases from V and 2 bases from J; bases unmatched to any gene: 8. There are 17 residues in the CDR3. Germline assignment: CDR1 KGHSH and CDR2 LQKENI. The CDR3 DNA is TGTGCCAGCTCACCTATTAGCGGGGGACTTACCTACAATGAGCAGTTCTTC. It yields the protein CASSPISGGLTYNEQFF.

The count of this clone is one. V is TRBV5-1 and J is TRBJ2-7, with a weak D call TRBD2 (6 bases). Per germline, CDR1 SGHRS and CDR2 YFSETQ. V lost 1 base and J lost 0, with 11 bases in between. The CDR3 loop spans 15 amino acids. CDR3 coding DNA: TGCGCCAGCAGCTTGATGGCGGGGAGCTCCTACGAGCAGTACTTC. This codes for CASSLMAGSSYEQYF.